This is a list of T cell receptor beta chains from one sample in a study of T cells in Graves' hyperthyroidism and ophthalmopathy. One entry per CDR3 protein, called by TCRdb with MiXCR from the multiplex PCR reads. The table records roughly 200,000 distinct CDR3 sequences, around 20% of them present only once. Sequencing used blood. These TCRs come from a man in his forties with Graves' hyperthyroidism. The CDR3 runs from the conserved cysteine through the conserved F or W. The order of the fields is J gene, V gene, clone size, D gene, CDR3 protein, CDR3 DNA. D genes are given only for firm matches. Size is omitted from some rows. Given values are once, few, many or a class for expanded clones.

>TRBJ2-5|TRBV20-1|many|-
CSARPLTTQETQYF
TGCAGTGCCCGACCTCTGACAACACAAGAGACCCAGTACTTC
>TRBJ2-3|TRBV7-3|-|TRBD1
CASRPTGGGQDTQYF
TGTGCCAGCAGACCGACAGGGGGGGGGCAAGATACGCAGTATTTT
>TRBJ2-6|TRBV6-1|-|-
CASNGQSSGANVLTF
TGTGCCAGCAACGGACAGAGCTCTGGGGCCAACGTCCTGACTTTC
>TRBJ2-7|TRBV4-2|many|-
CASSHSTPSYEQYF
TGTGCCAGCAGCCACTCGACGCCGTCCTACGAGCAGTACTTC
>TRBJ2-7|TRBV10-3|many|-
CAISESGTPSYEQYF
TGTGCCATCAGTGAGTCCGGGACACCCTCCTACGAGCAGTACTTC
>TRBJ2-7|TRBV6-5|-|-
CASSYRQIRNEQYF
TGTGCCAGCAGTTACCGGCAGATCCGGAACGAGCAGTACTTC
>TRBJ2-7|TRBV13|many|TRBD1
CASSSQTGGSYEQYF
TGTGCCAGCAGCTCTCAGACAGGGGGCTCCTACGAGCAGTACTTC
>TRBJ1-4|TRBV24-1|many|TRBD1
CATSDPRTGDEKLFF
TGTGCCACCAGTGATCCCCGGACAGGGGATGAAAAACTGTTTTTT
>TRBJ1-5|TRBV12-3/TRBV12-4|many|-
CASSSQVNQPQHF
TGTGCCAGCAGTTCCCAGGTGAATCAGCCCCAGCATTTT
>TRBJ2-7|TRBV20-1|many|-
CSARDLQGPYEQYF
TGCAGTGCTAGAGATCTACAGGGTCCCTACGAGCAGTACTTC
>TRBJ1-4|TRBV14|few|TRBD1
CASSQDRGQYEKLFF
TGTGCCAGCAGCCAGGACAGGGGGCAATATGAAAAACTGTTTTTT
>TRBJ2-3|TRBV5-6|many|TRBD1
CASRSDRSGTDTQYF
TGTGCCAGCAGATCGGACAGGTCCGGCACAGATACGCAGTATTTT
>TRBJ1-1|TRBV5-1|many|-
CASSAWAQNTEAFF
TGCGCCAGCTCGGCCTGGGCGCAGAACACTGAAGCTTTCTTT
>TRBJ2-2|TRBV27|many|-
CASSLRTANTGELFF
TGTGCCAGCAGTTTACGGACAGCGAACACCGGGGAGCTGTTTTTT
>TRBJ1-6|TRBV6-2/TRBV6-3|few|-
CASSYLFSASPLHF
TGTGCCAGCAGTTACCTGTTCTCCGCTTCACCCCTCCACTTT
>TRBJ1-4|TRBV4-2|many|-
CASSPRQATNEKLFF
TGTGCCAGCAGCCCCCGACAAGCAACTAATGAAAAACTGTTTTTT
>TRBJ2-2|TRBV7-9|many|-
CASSLRTVGTGELFF
TGTGCCAGCAGCTTAAGGACAGTTGGAACCGGGGAGCTGTTTTTT
>TRBJ1-3|TRBV20-1|many|-
CSANSRTGNTIYF
TGCAGTGCAAACAGCCGAACGGGAAACACCATATATTTT
>TRBJ1-1|TRBV5-1|many|-
CASSKGRWNTEAFF
TGCGCCAGCAGCAAGGGACGGTGGAACACTGAAGCTTTCTTT
>TRBJ2-3|TRBV20-1|-|-
CSARGDGTDTQYF
TGCAGTGCTAGAGGGGACGGCACAGATACGCAGTATTTT
>TRBJ2-1|TRBV11-2|many|-
CASSLGLRDEQFF
TGTGCCAGCAGCTTAGGATTAAGAGATGAGCAGTTCTTC
>TRBJ2-1|TRBV3-1|-|TRBD2
CASSHQTSGSGDEQFF
TGTGCCAGCAGCCATCAGACTAGCGGGAGCGGCGATGAGCAGTTCTTC
>TRBJ2-7|TRBV20-1|many|TRBD1
CSARVGTEHEQYF
TGCAGTGCTAGAGTTGGGACAGAACACGAGCAGTACTTC
>TRBJ1-2|TRBV2|many|-
CASRYDGFNYGYTF
TGTGCCAGCAGATACGACGGATTTAACTATGGCTACACCTTC
>TRBJ1-5|TRBV5-1|-|-
CASSSLKFYSNQPQHF
TGCGCCAGCAGCTCCCTTAAATTCTATAGCAATCAGCCCCAGCATTTT
>TRBJ1-4|TRBV28|many|-
CASSLTDSNEKLFF
TGTGCCAGCAGTTTGACAGATTCTAATGAAAAACTGTTTTTT
>TRBJ2-2|TRBV9|-|TRBD2
CASRTSPGTGELFF
TGTGCCAGCAGGACTAGCCCGGGCACCGGGGAGCTGTTTTTT
>TRBJ1-5|TRBV28|-|-
CASSLPRREPQHF
TGTGCCAGCAGTTTACCCAGAAGGGAGCCCCAGCATTTT
>TRBJ1-6|TRBV12-3/TRBV12-4|-|TRBD1
CASRDLTGGHNSPLHF
TGTGCCAGCAGGGATTTGACAGGGGGGCATAATTCACCCCTCCACTTT